This TCR beta chain stems from a study of a mutant IDH1 vaccine in newly diagnosed glioma. On the study more broadly: Most had both radiotherapy and temozolomide beforehand; others had only one.

The time point is: baseline, week 1 (first vaccination visit). The treatment is: pre-vaccination baseline after standard-of-care therapy. CDR1 and CDR2 from the germline V gene are LNHNV and YYDKDF (reference sequence). With 5 bases removed from V and 1 base from J, the gap between germline ends came to 23 bases. The CDR3 length is 18 residues. Generated by immunoSEQ multiplex PCR, the TCRdb table keeps only in-frame clones and is missing some. Of just under 95,000 clones listed, 83% are singletons. The specimen comprised PBMCs, sampled from a glioma patient treated with radiotherapy, temozolomide or both. The chain has TRBV15 and TRBJ1-1; D is uncertain. The clonotype originates from a woman aged 50 to 60 with glioma. CDR3 in DNA: TGTGCCACCAGCTCACGGAGGCAGGAGAATCATTGGAACACTGAAGCTTTCTTT. Residues: CATSSRRQENHWNTEAFF. Complete variable domain (other parts from reference TRBV15 and TRBJ1-1): DAMVIQNPRYQVTQFGKPVTLSCSQTLNHNVMYWYQQKSSQAPKLLFHYYDKDFNNEADTPDNFQSRRPNTSFCFLDIRSPGLGDTAMYLCATSSRRQENHWNTEAFFGQGTRLTVV.